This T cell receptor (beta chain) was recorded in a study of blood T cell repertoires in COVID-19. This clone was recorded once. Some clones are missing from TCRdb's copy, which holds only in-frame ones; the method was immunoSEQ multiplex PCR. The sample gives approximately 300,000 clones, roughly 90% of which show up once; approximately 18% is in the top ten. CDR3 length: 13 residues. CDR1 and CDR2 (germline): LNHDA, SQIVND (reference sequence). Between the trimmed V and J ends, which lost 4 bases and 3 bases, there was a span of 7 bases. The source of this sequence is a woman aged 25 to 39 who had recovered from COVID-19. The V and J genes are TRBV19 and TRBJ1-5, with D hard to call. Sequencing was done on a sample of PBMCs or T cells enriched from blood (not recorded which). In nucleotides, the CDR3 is TGTGCCAGTAGTACGGTGTACAATCAGCCCCAGCATTTT. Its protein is CASSTVYNQPQHF.